This T cell receptor beta chain was sequenced in a study of spatial heterogeneity in lung cancer. The overall study: The cohort: roughly 72 early-stage, untreated non-small cell lung cancer patients.

Time point in this sample: blood at routine non-recurrence follow-up after resection. The study sequenced unsorted whole RNA from tumor, nontumor lung or frozen PBMC. TCRdb processed the 5' RACE reads anew with MiXCR; each CDR3 protein has one entry. The sample records around 47,000 distinct CDR3 sequences, roughly 7% being singletons. Germline CDR1 MNHNS, CDR2 SASEGT. The CDR3 runs 16 residues. J was trimmed by 0 bases and V by 4 bases; bases with no gene match: 5. Specimen: PBMCs, collected at follow-up. This chain uses TRBV6-1 with TRBJ2-1; TRBD2 agrees at 8 bases. This clonotype was sampled from a female donor with early-stage non-small cell lung cancer. CDR3 DNA: TGTGCCAGCAGTGGAGTAGCGGGGAGCTCCTACAATGAGCAGTTCTTC. As protein: CASSGVAGSSYNEQFF.